The source of this T cell receptor beta chain is a study of blood T cell repertoires in COVID-19. Study as a whole: T cells, B-cell-depleted T cells, or PBMCs provided the cDNA or gDNA that served as material.

V dropped 0 bases and J dropped 7 bases, with 17 bases sitting between them. The CDR3 spans 16 residues. Germline V gene lookup returns CDR1 SGHDT and CDR2 YYEEEE. TCRdb's copy holds only in-frame clones and misses some; the assay was immunoSEQ multiplex PCR. The table includes about 180,000 clones, 81% detected once. The chain combines TRBV5-6 with TRBJ2-1, with D perhaps matching TRBD2 (7 bases). Sequences were obtained from peripheral blood. The receptor was isolated from a woman aged 80 or over with COVID-19, enrolled during active disease. CDR3 sequence: CASSLEGGPKKNEQFF. The CDR3 nucleotides read TGTGCCAGCAGCTTGGAGGGGGGGCCAAAAAAGAATGAGCAGTTCTTC.